The 9 T cell receptor beta chains below were found in one sample sequenced in a study of post-analysis software for immune sequencing data. These receptors have no known antigen. Presence of unique molecular identifiers characterized the TCR beta cDNA libraries. MiXCR was run by TCRdb on the PCR reads, yielding one entry per CDR3 protein. The data show about 770,000 distinct CDR3 sequences, around 46% seen once. Notes on the study in general: In patients, TRBV5-6, TRBV5-1 and TRBV20-1 belonged to roughly five TRBV segments found more frequently than in controls.

The source material was blood. These receptors came from a girl aged 10-17 years with multiple sclerosis.

This clonotype was counted between two and nine times. The J gene is TRBJ2-7, the V gene TRBV28, with 10 bases identical to TRBD2. Germline V lookup: CDR1 MDHEN, CDR2 SYDVKM. The CDR3 is 12 amino acids. V shed 9 bases, J shed 4 bases, and the junction held 3 bases outside the gene matches. CDR3 in amino acids: CASMTSGYEQYF. The CDR3 DNA follows: TGTGCCAGTATGACTAGCGGGTACGAGCAGTACTTC.

This chain's CDR3 is CASRGQGSSYNEQFF. Written as DNA, the CDR3 is TGTGCCAGCAGGGGACAGGGCAGCTCCTACAATGAGCAGTTCTTC. This chain uses TRBV6-1 with TRBJ2-1; 9 nucleotides agree with TRBD1. This CDR3 has 15 amino acids. Germline lookup yields CDR1 MNHNS and CDR2 SASEGT. V was pared by 6 bases and J by 0 bases, with 3 bases of the junction left unmatched.

V usage is TRBV12-3 or TRBV12-4 and J usage is TRBJ1-5; 11 bases line up with TRBD1. This CDR3 is 16 amino acids long. V was pared by 6 bases and J by 5 bases, with 9 bases of the junction left unmatched. The CDR3 bases are TGTGCCAGCAGCTGGACAGGGGGCCGGTATGATCAGCCCCAGCATTTT. It translates to CASSWTGGRYDQPQHF.

A word on this clonotype: The CDR3 does not end in the conserved phenylalanine or tryptophan, so this is likely a read error. J is TRBJ2-7 and V is TRBV7-2; 8 positions agree with TRBD1. This CDR3 spans 15 amino acids. V was clipped by 5 bases and J by 7 bases; unmatched bases: 13. Germline V gives CDR1 SGHTA, CDR2 FQGNSA. The CDR3: CASSRDRGHTWEQYL. The CDR3 region has the DNA TGTGCCAGCAGCCGTGACAGGGGTCACACCTGGGAGCAGTACTTA.

This rearrangement joins TRBV7-2 to TRBJ2-3; D is undetermined. The V end lost 3 bases, the J end lost 5 bases, and 15 bases lay between the germline ends. The CDR3 is 15 residues long. CDR1 and CDR2 from the germline V gene are SGHTA and FQGNSA. The CDR3 is CASSFQIALGDTQYF. The CDR3 region has the DNA TGTGCCAGCAGCTTCCAAATTGCGCTTGGAGATACGCAGTATTTT. The variable domain in full, completed from reference TRBV7-2 and TRBJ2-3, reads GAGVSQSPSNKVTEKGKDVELRCDPISGHTALYWYRQSLGQGLEFLIYFQGNSAPDKSGLPSDRFSAERTGGSVSTLTIQRTQQEDSAVYLCASSFQIALGDTQYFGPGTRLTVL.

J is TRBJ2-7 and V is TRBV20-1; perhaps D is TRBD1 or TRBD2 (6 bases each). The V end was cut by 3 bases, the J end by 4 bases, with 10 bases between. The CDR3 sequence is 12 residues long. Looked up from germline, CDR1 is DFQATT and CDR2 is SNEGSKA (reference sequence). CDR3 sequence reads: CSASTGRYEQYF. The CDR3 coding sequence is TGCAGTGCTAGCACAGGGAGGTACGAGCAGTACTTC.

This clonotype showed up just a few times. The rearrangement links TRBV25-1 to TRBJ1-1; TRBD1 is a possible D gene (6 bases). Deletions cut 2 bases from V and 1 base from J, with 11 bases between. Germline values: CDR1 MGHDK, CDR2 SYGVNS. The CDR3 sequence is 15 residues long. CDR3 sequence: CASSEGGRRNTEAFF. As DNA, the CDR3 is TGTGCCAGCAGTGAAGGGGGCCGGAGGAACACTGAAGCTTTCTTT.

There are a few counts of this clonotype. The chain uses TRBV7-9 and TRBJ2-7; unclear D gene. The CDR3 totals 14 residues. Germline V lookup: CDR1 SEHNR, CDR2 FQNEAQ (reference sequence). The germline V and J ends were trimmed by 4 bases and 5 bases, with 15 bases remaining between them. CDR3 bases: TGTGCCAGCAGCTGGATCCTTCTAGGAGACGAGCAGTACTTC. Its protein is CASSWILLGDEQYF.

The chain links TRBV4-3 to TRBJ1-2, with a tentative D call TRBD1 (5 bases). CDR1 is LGHNA and CDR2 is YSLEER in the germline V gene. This CDR3 region has 16 residues. The ends were cut back, 4 bases at V and 3 bases at J, with 18 bases in the middle. The CDR3 sequence is CASSRDLRDGDYGYTF. The CDR3 DNA is TGCGCCAGCAGCCGCGACCTCCGGGACGGCGACTATGGCTACACCTTC.